Presented here are 23 T cell receptor beta chains from one specimen sequenced in a study of T cell responses to AZD1222 COVID-19 vaccine. TCRdb's table, derived via immunoSEQ multiplex PCR, lists solely in-frame clones and lacks some. Here the sample spans 95,000 or so clones, over 85% being singletons. The sample here was peripheral blood, taken on day 0 of MenACWY control vaccination. Every receptor here comes from an adult in good health.

This sequence joins TRBV28 and TRBJ2-7, with D possibly matching TRBD2 (5 bases). The germline CDR1 and CDR2 sequences are MDHEN and SYDVKM. Trimming stripped 4 bases from V and 2 bases from J, with 9 bases between. The CDR3 covers 13 residues. This chain's CDR3 is CASSWWETYEQYF. The CDR3 DNA follows: TGTGCCAGCAGTTGGTGGGAGACCTACGAGCAGTACTTC.

V is TRBV28 and J is TRBJ2-5, with unresolved D. The germline V and J ends were trimmed by 5 bases and 5 bases, with 9 bases remaining between them. CDR3 length equals 12 residues. The germline V gene encodes CDR1 MDHEN and CDR2 SYDVKM. CDR3 coding DNA: TGTGCCAGCAGTCCCGAGAGGGAGACCCAGTACTTC. Residues: CASSPERETQYF.

The V gene is TRBV19, the J gene TRBJ1-5; D remains ambiguous. CDR1 and CDR2 from the germline V gene are LNHDA and SQIVND (reference sequence). The CDR3 covers 11 residues. Trimming left V 7 bases short and J 11 bases short, with 12 bases between. CDR3 residues: CASTDAGAQHF. Here the CDR3 DNA reads TGTGCCAGTACTGACGCAGGTGCCCAGCATTTT.

This sequence joins TRBV4-1 and TRBJ1-1; 8 nucleotides align to TRBD1. CDR3 length equals 16 residues. CDR1 MGHRA and CDR2 YSYEKL come from the germline V gene. V shed 4 bases, J shed 8 bases, and the junction held 15 bases outside the gene matches. In DNA, the CDR3 is TGCGCCAGCAGCCCAGGGGACAGGTCAAACTTGGGGGAAGCTTTCTTT. Translated, it gives CASSPGDRSNLGEAFF.

This chain connects TRBV7-9 to TRBJ2-5; 12 nucleotides match TRBD2. This CDR3 has 16 amino acids. V lost 4 bases, J lost 1 base, and 4 bases stayed unmatched. Germline values: CDR1 SEHNR, CDR2 FQNEAQ (reference sequence). The CDR3 sequence: CASSSTSGGFQETQYF. CDR3 DNA sequence: TGTGCCAGCAGCTCTACTAGCGGGGGGTTCCAAGAGACCCAGTACTTC.

The chain joins TRBV19 to TRBJ1-5; D uncertain. This CDR3 has 16 residues. Germline CDR1 is LNHDA and CDR2 is SQIVND (reference sequence). Trimming pared 1 base from V and 4 bases from J, leaving 14 bases between. CDR3 region: CASSIGTLGRNQPQHF. CDR3 bases: TGTGCCAGTAGTATAGGGACGCTGGGCCGGAATCAGCCCCAGCATTTT.

This chain connects TRBV5-6 to TRBJ1-1; D is unresolved. Germline loops: CDR1 SGHDT, CDR2 YYEEEE. The CDR3 is 15 amino acids. V was shortened by 3 bases and J by 2 bases, with 14 bases between the two germline ends. This CDR3 reads CASSWSEGQNTEAFF. The CDR3 bases are TGTGCCAGCAGCTGGTCCGAGGGCCAAAACACTGAAGCTTTCTTT.

V gene TRBV4-1 combines with J gene TRBJ1-1, with 11 bases lining up with TRBD1. V shed 1 base and J 5 bases; nucleotides not matched to a gene: 12. Germline V CDR1 and CDR2: MGHRA, YSYEKL. The CDR3 has 18 amino acids. The CDR3 bases are TGCGCCAGCAGCCAAGGGCTTAGGACAGGGGGCCGTAAGACTGAAGCTTTCTTT. Translating it yields CASSQGLRTGGRKTEAFF.

In its sample, this clone was seen a few times. V and J are TRBV7-8 and TRBJ2-7; 7 bases fit TRBD1. The CDR3 extends over 14 amino acids. Germline CDR1 SGHVS, CDR2 FQNEAQ. The J segment lost 0 bases and the V segment lost 5 bases, leaving 4 bases of the junction unmatched. The CDR3 spells CASSPDRSSYEQYF. CDR3 DNA: TGTGCCAGCAGCCCGGACAGGAGCTCCTACGAGCAGTACTTC.

J is TRBJ1-6 and V is TRBV15; D remains unclear. Germline CDR1 reads LNHNV; CDR2 reads YYDKDF (reference sequence). The V end lost 0 bases, the J end lost 5 bases, and 11 bases lay between the germline ends. CDR3 length: 16 residues. CDR3 region: CATSRDPSPNNSPLHF. Written as DNA, the CDR3 is TGTGCCACCAGCAGAGATCCTAGTCCGAATAATTCACCCCTCCACTTT.

This clone has a handful of counts. The chain has TRBV5-1 and TRBJ2-2, with unresolved D. This CDR3 spans 14 amino acids. In germline, CDR1 is SGHRS, CDR2 YFSETQ. The germline V and J ends were trimmed by 0 bases and 6 bases, with 9 bases remaining between them. The DNA of the CDR3 is TGCGCCAGCAGCTTGGTTACGGAATCCGGGGAGCTGTTTTTT. Encoded protein: CASSLVTESGELFF.

V gene TRBV30 combines with J gene TRBJ1-3, with unresolved D. CDR1 is GTSNPN and CDR2 is SVGIG in the germline V gene (reference sequence). V was pared by 4 bases and J by 7 bases, with 14 bases between. The CDR3 contains 13 residues. CDR3 residues: CAWNTAFGNTIYF. The CDR3 DNA sequence: TGTGCCTGGAACACGGCTTTTGGGAACACCATATATTTT.

V gene TRBV7-2 combines with J gene TRBJ1-5; D is ambiguous. The CDR3 spans 15 residues. The germline CDR1 and CDR2 sequences are SGHTA and FQGNSA. Between the trimmed V and J ends, which lost 0 bases and 7 bases, there was a span of 13 bases. CDR3 sequence (DNA): TGTGCCAGCAGCTTAGCGGATCACCCCACGCAGCCCCAGCATTTT. Protein product: CASSLADHPTQPQHF.

V and J are TRBV9 and TRBJ2-1, with TRBD2 matching 10 bases. The germline CDR1 and CDR2 sequences are SGDLS and YYNGEE. Losses at the gene ends were 2 bases for V and 2 bases for J; bases not matched to a gene: 1. This CDR3 has 15 residues. In nucleotides, the CDR3 is TGTGCCAGCAGCGTTAGCGGGGGGACCTACAATGAGCAGTTCTTC. It specifies CASSVSGGTYNEQFF.

This chain uses TRBV30 with TRBJ2-7, with 7 bases identical to TRBD1. The CDR3 totals 12 residues. The germline V gene encodes CDR1 GTSNPN and CDR2 SVGIG (reference sequence). J lost 3 bases, V lost 8 bases, and 7 bases had no gene match. For the CDR3, the DNA is TGTGCCGGGTCCGGGACAGACTACGAGCAGTACTTC. Translated, it gives CAGSGTDYEQYF.

The table lists this clone with a count of one. A junction end diverges from the germline sequence, so it may reflect a read error. The chain is built from TRBV11-3 and TRBJ1-1; the D is unclear. The CDR3 runs 12 residues. Per the germline V gene, CDR1 is SGHNT and CDR2 is YENEEA. The CDR3 here is CASSSFSTEAFF. DNA for the CDR3: TGTGCCAGTAGCTCGTTTAGCACTGAAGCTTTCTTT.

The rearrangement joins TRBV11-3 to TRBJ2-1; 13 nucleotides agree with TRBD2. The V and J ends lost 5 bases and 4 bases, in that order; junction bases with no gene match: 8. The germline gives CDR1 SGHNT, CDR2 YENEEA. The CDR3 spans 17 residues. In nucleotides, the CDR3 is TGTGCCAGCAGCGTCGGGACTAGCGGGGACCAGTACAATGAGCAGTTCTTC. This translates into CASSVGTSGDQYNEQFF.

The chain is built from TRBV9 and TRBJ2-1, with 10 positions matching TRBD2. The V gene end was trimmed by 4 bases and the J gene end by 5 bases; junction bases not matched to a gene: 6. CDR3 length: 15 amino acids. Germline-derived CDR1 and CDR2 are SGDLS and YYNGEE. CDR3: CASSLTSGANNEQFF. The CDR3 nucleotides are TGTGCCAGCAGCCTTACTAGCGGGGCCAACAATGAGCAGTTCTTC.

The V call is TRBV11-1, the J call TRBJ1-1, with unresolved D. The CDR3 is made up of 15 amino acids. CDR1 SGHAT and CDR2 FQDESV come from the germline V gene (reference sequence). The V end was cut by 0 bases, the J end by 3 bases, with 11 bases between. This CDR3 reads CASSLAGLVDTEAFF. The CDR3 nucleotides are TGTGCCAGCAGCTTAGCCGGCTTGGTGGACACTGAAGCTTTCTTT.

J is TRBJ2-7 and V is TRBV5-4, with D perhaps TRBD2 (6 bases). Per the germline V gene, CDR1 is SGHNT and CDR2 is YYREEE (reference sequence). Trimming took off 3 bases at V and 2 bases at J, with 12 bases between the two ends. This CDR3 has 14 amino acids. This chain's CDR3 is CASSSRLVPYEQYF. The CDR3 DNA is TGTGCCAGCAGCTCGAGACTAGTTCCCTACGAGCAGTACTTC.

V gene TRBV18 combines with J gene TRBJ1-3, with 8 bases matching TRBD1. Germline assignment: CDR1 KGHSH and CDR2 LQKENI. J was trimmed by 0 bases and V by 3 bases; bases with no gene match: 1. The CDR3 loop spans 15 amino acids. CDR3: CASSPDRASGNTIYF. In nucleotides, the CDR3 is TGTGCCAGCTCACCGGACAGGGCCTCTGGAAACACCATATATTTT. Full variable domain (missing parts from reference TRBV18 and TRBJ1-3): NAGVMQNPRHLVRRRGQEARLRCSPMKGHSHVYWYRQLPEEGLKFMVYLQKENIIDESGMPKERFSAEFPKEGPSILRIQQVVRGDSAAYFCASSPDRASGNTIYFGEGSWLTVV.

The V gene is TRBV19, the J gene TRBJ2-7; 10 bases agree with TRBD1. The CDR3 spans 15 residues. CDR1 is LNHDA, CDR2 SQIVND, per germline (reference sequence). V was pared by 3 bases and J by 3 bases, with 5 bases of the junction left unmatched. The CDR3 here is CASSIRDRGGYEQYF. The CDR3 DNA sequence: TGTGCCAGTAGTATCCGGGACAGGGGTGGCTACGAGCAGTACTTC. The entire variable domain, with the rest obtained from reference TRBV19 and TRBJ2-7, is as follows: DGGITQSPKYLFRKEGQNVTLSCEQNLNHDAMYWYRQDPGQGLRLIYYSQIVNDFQKGDIAEGYSVSREKKESFPLTVTSAQKNPTAFYLCASSIRDRGGYEQYFGPGTRLTVT.

This chain joins TRBV4-1 and TRBJ2-7; D is undetermined. Germline CDR1 is MGHRA and CDR2 is YSYEKL. The germline V and J ends were trimmed by 1 base and 2 bases, with 12 bases remaining between them. The CDR3 runs 15 residues. CDR3 amino acids: CASSQVDGETYEQYF. DNA for the CDR3: TGCGCCAGCAGCCAAGTTGACGGAGAAACCTACGAGCAGTACTTC.